Listed below are T cell receptor beta chains from one sample, sequenced in a study of blood T cells in healthy people across ages. TCRdb fed the 5' RACE reads into MiXCR, producing one record per CDR3 protein. The sample lists 600,000 or so distinct CDR3 sequences; 40% to 55% were seen once. Sample: blood. Source of these receptors: a man of 80 years or more in good health. The CDR3 runs from the conserved cysteine through the conserved F or W. The order of the fields is J gene, CDR3 length, V gene, CDR3 protein.

j_call: TRBJ1-1; cdr3_length: 14; v_call: TRBV20-1; cdr3_aa: CSAREGGVNTEAFF
j_call: TRBJ2-7; cdr3_length: 14; v_call: TRBV9; cdr3_aa: CASSAGDRGSEQYF
j_call: TRBJ2-7; cdr3_length: 11; v_call: TRBV2; cdr3_aa: CAGTFSHEQYF
j_call: TRBJ1-6; cdr3_length: 16; v_call: TRBV6-5; cdr3_aa: CASSSPSDRGNSPLHF
j_call: TRBJ2-3; cdr3_length: 14; v_call: TRBV7-2; cdr3_aa: CASSQNSGGDTQYF
j_call: TRBJ1-2; cdr3_length: 14; v_call: TRBV20-1; cdr3_aa: CSARVSGTAYGYTF
j_call: TRBJ1-1; cdr3_length: 14; v_call: TRBV6-6; cdr3_aa: CACRLGQIEAEAFF
j_call: TRBJ2-3; cdr3_length: 11; v_call: TRBV29-1; cdr3_aa: CSVKEEDTQYF
j_call: TRBJ2-7; cdr3_length: 14; v_call: TRBV7-2; cdr3_aa: CASRPKTGSYEQYF
j_call: TRBJ1-2; cdr3_length: 16; v_call: TRBV20-1; cdr3_aa: CSASEAAEGTSYGYTF
j_call: TRBJ2-1; cdr3_length: 14; v_call: TRBV7-2; cdr3_aa: CASSPGTANNEQFF
j_call: TRBJ2-1; cdr3_length: 16; v_call: TRBV24-1; cdr3_aa: CATSESSGGAHNEQFF
j_call: TRBJ2-1; cdr3_length: 17; v_call: TRBV10-1; cdr3_aa: CASSSSLEVKIHNEQFF
j_call: TRBJ2-1; cdr3_length: 14; v_call: TRBV7-2; cdr3_aa: CASSFRAGEAEQFF
j_call: -; cdr3_length: 11; v_call: TRBV10-3; cdr3_aa: CARVGFYEQYF
j_call: TRBJ2-7; cdr3_length: 12; v_call: TRBV6-5; cdr3_aa: CAIRNGVHEQYF
j_call: TRBJ1-5; cdr3_length: 13; v_call: TRBV11-2; cdr3_aa: CASSLERAQPQHF
j_call: TRBJ1-1; cdr3_length: 14; v_call: TRBV6-5; cdr3_aa: CASSYGRLNTEAFF
j_call: -; cdr3_length: 15; v_call: TRBV7-2; cdr3_aa: CASSLGGTSGYEQYF
j_call: TRBJ2-7; cdr3_length: 14; v_call: TRBV20-1; cdr3_aa: CSASTGIAVYEQYF
j_call: TRBJ2-7; cdr3_length: 13; v_call: TRBV20-1; cdr3_aa: CSASQGAVYEQYF
j_call: TRBJ1-2; cdr3_length: 15; v_call: TRBV7-8; cdr3_aa: CASSLAGQGIGGYTF
j_call: TRBJ1-1; cdr3_length: 13; v_call: TRBV6-6; cdr3_aa: CATTQDLNTEAFF
j_call: TRBJ1-2; cdr3_length: 16; v_call: TRBV7-9; cdr3_aa: CASSLSGRGRDYGYTF
j_call: TRBJ2-1; cdr3_length: 16; v_call: TRBV6-6; cdr3_aa: CASSYIGAGGGNEQFF
j_call: TRBJ2-5; cdr3_length: 12; v_call: TRBV12-3/TRBV12-4; cdr3_aa: CASSLWGETQYF
j_call: TRBJ1-5; cdr3_length: 16; v_call: TRBV29-1; cdr3_aa: CSGVSLGTGDRQPQHF
j_call: -; cdr3_length: 13; v_call: TRBV7-6; cdr3_aa: CASSFKADYEQYF
j_call: TRBJ2-3; cdr3_length: 14; v_call: TRBV20-1; cdr3_aa: CSALTSGGTDTQYF